This TCR beta chain is from a study of T cells in localized non-small cell lung cancer. Only in-frame clones appear in the TCRdb table, and some are missing; sequencing was by immunoSEQ multiplex PCR. The profile shows about 78,000 clones, 80% to 90% of them singletons. Remarks on this clone: What it binds is not known.

Whole-study findings and limits: Appearances in adjacent lung were noted for a median approximately 58 of the top 100 tumor clones.

Sample: peripheral blood, taken before any cancer treatment. The clonotype comes from a man between 40 and 75 years old with stage I lung adenocarcinoma.

CDR3: CATRPSGANVLTF. Written as DNA, the CDR3 is TGTGCCACGCGGCCCTCTGGGGCCAACGTCCTGACTTTC. The V gene is TRBV15, the J gene TRBJ2-6, with D unresolved. With 9 bases removed from V and 0 bases from J, the gap between germline ends came to 6 bases. CDR1 and CDR2 (germline): LNHNV, YYDKDF (reference sequence). CDR3 length: 13 residues.